Each of the 2 T cell receptor beta chains below was sequenced from the same sample in a study of blood T cell repertoires in COVID-19. Using immunoSEQ multiplex PCR, the repertoire was profiled, and TCRdb retains in-frame clones only, with some absent. The sample carries 200,000 to 250,000 clones, roughly nine tenths recorded once. Input material: peripheral blood. Source of these receptors: a woman in her forties or fifties with COVID-19, enrolled during active disease.

The V gene is TRBV7-2, the J gene TRBJ2-1; D is perhaps TRBD2 (6 bases). V was pared by 6 bases and J by 12 bases, with 21 bases between. From germline, CDR1 is SGHTA and CDR2 FQGNSA. The CDR3 is 14 residues long. The CDR3 sequence: CASRSGLTPSLQFF. CDR3 coding DNA: TGTGCCAGCAGATCGGGACTCACTCCGAGCCTGCAGTTCTTC.

The DNA for the CDR3 is TGTGCCAGCAGCCCCCAAACTGAAGCTTTCTTT. It is translated as CASSPQTEAFF. V gene TRBV7-8 combines with J gene TRBJ1-1; D not resolved. V was trimmed by 5 bases and J by 5 bases, leaving 6 bases between them. CDR3 size: 11 residues. Germline CDR1 reads SGHVS; CDR2 reads FQNEAQ.